This T cell receptor beta chain derives from a study of GPR56 and killer-like receptors on CD4 memory cells (dated by TCRdb to between 2019 and 2020). Background on the whole study: It was proposed in the study that human CD4+ memory T-cell differentiation and cytokine production potential are marked by progressive acquisition of KLRB1, KLRG1, GPR56 and then KLRF1. The healthy blood donors were described in the study as age-matched to the liver disease patients, whose median age was roughly 70 years.

Judged by frequency, this clonotype is large (0.1 to 1%); no count was given. Its antigen is currently not known. Sequencing was carried out with an Illumina HiSeq 2500. Sequencing libraries were built by amplifying the recombined TCRbeta locus with a previously published PCR protocol. The original methods were these. Any read whose average quality score fell below 30 was discarded, and IMSEQ was used to process the reads that remained. Clonotypes were defined by Vbeta gene, Jbeta gene and CDR3 amino acid sequence. The Morisita-Horn index, computed on the top 100 expanded clones, was used to measure repertoire overlap between populations. Renyi diversity profiles, calculated on the top 100 expanded clones, were used to assess clonal diversity. Based on TCRdb reprocessing of the reads, there is one entry per CDR3 protein sequence, and DNA is missing. TCRdb's processing, not the authors', yielded these V and J calls. The sample table holds approximately 2,500 distinct CDR3 sequences. The ten largest clones represent 4% of the sample.

What the study reported, not specific to this receptor: Clones dominating late populations 4 and 5 were also found in early populations 1 and 2, which the authors took as evidence for linear differentiation. Clonal frequency started low in the marker-negative population and rose progressively along the proposed pathway, while TCRbeta diversity decreased accordingly. TCR repertoires overlapped especially between the late populations 4 and 5, and partly population 3. Rather than covering full repertoires, the diversity and similarity analyses were limited to the 100 most expanded clones in each population.

The CDR3 measures 13 amino acids from cysteine to phenylalanine. No DNA appears here. According to the germline V gene, CDR1 reads MNHEY and CDR2 reads SVGAGI. Prior to TCRbeta sequencing, five KLR/GPR56-defined CD4+ populations were enriched by fluorescence-activated cell sorting. TCRbeta repertoires of five CD4+ T-cell subsets defined by KLRB1, KLRG1, GPR56 and KLRF1 expression were sequenced to test a linear memory differentiation pathway. TCR-sequenced cells came from peripheral blood of healthy control individuals, reported as five donors in the TCRbeta analysis figure. Heparinized peripheral blood was collected and all samples were processed within one hour of retrieval. To isolate peripheral blood mononuclear cells, blood was diluted 1:2 in PBS and put through Biocoll density gradient centrifugation at room temperature. Before flow sorting, freshly isolated PBMCs underwent magnetic sorting with anti-CD4 MicroBeads to enrich CD4+ T cells. A BD FACSAria II was used to sort CD4+ T cells, enriched from the PBMCs of healthy donors, according to marker expression. Surface staining used anti-KLRB1 clone 191B8, anti-KLRF1 clone 4A4.D10 and anti-KLRG1 clone REA261 antibodies from Miltenyi Biotec.

This chain is built from TRBV6-5 and TRBJ1-1. This receptor was taken from a human donor in good health. Sequenced sample: memory CD4+ T cells from blood. The CDR3 in this case is CASSLVRNTEAFF.